This TCR beta chain was identified in a study of cytomegalovirus exposure and HLA in healthy donors (dated by TCRdb to the late 2010s). In terms of the full investigation: In an earlier analysis of about 560 of the donors, 250 to 300 Gb of sequence data and roughly 100 million unique TCR beta sequences from 180 million or so T cells were reported. Roughly 300 gigabases of sequencing data and tens of millions of unique TCR sequences were included in an early release covering about 700 HLA-typed donors. Of the roughly 400 genotyped donors, over 80% were placed in the genetic ancestry cluster associated with self-reported Caucasian donors. The study aimed to test whether signatures of past pathogen exposure could be identified by cataloging public T cell receptors. Using immunosequencing, the study profiled T cell repertoires from 500 to 800 subjects and related those repertoires to cytomegalovirus serostatus. Besides the first cohort of more than 650 subjects, a separate validation cohort made up of about 120 different subjects was used. High-throughput TCR immunosequencing, statistical association of individual TCRs with disease status, and machine learning were combined to predict cytomegalovirus infection status. To study patterns of TCR occurrence, a later analysis re-analyzed previously published TCR beta repertoires from 500 to 850 donors and added high-resolution HLA genotyping. Rather than drawing on any new phenotypic data, the later analysis identified candidate immune exposures from TCR beta sequences and the way those sequences occurred across donors. An earlier analysis of 500 to 650 of the donors applied high-throughput TCR beta sequencing to assess whether each TCR beta V gene segment acted as functional or pseudogenic. Alongside the repertoire data, information on donor age, sex, ethnicity and CMV serostatus was compiled. Genome-wide SNP genotypes for about 55% of the 666 donors were used in a later genetic analysis, which treated that subset as a discovery cohort. Every discovery cohort repertoire had been produced on one sequencing platform. Both class I and class II loci were covered by HLA typing, at four-digit resolution. The number of donors typed differed by locus, with about 629-640 for A, B, C, DRB1 and DQB1, over 500 for DQA1, nearly 610 for DPA1, and some 440 for DPB1. Several DR-DQ haplotypes were treated as single units for association and clustering because of strong linkage in the cohort. Across approximately 400 genotyped donors of the cohort, an average of 235,054 unique TCR beta nucleotide sequences per donor were sequenced, and roughly 20% of those sequences were non-productive. What the authors observed across the whole study: Across donors, most TCR sequences were observed very rarely, whereas some public TCRs were present in many individuals. In vitro tests confirmed that a few of the cytomegalovirus-associated TCR beta chains recognize cytomegalovirus antigens. Specific HLA alleles were associated with 18,000 or so TCR beta sequences at a false discovery rate of 0.05 in a later analysis. In a later analysis, HLA-associated TCR beta chains showed more clonal expansion and lower generation probabilities than non-associated chains that were equally common. A further reported finding was that TCR beta sequences accurately predicted the HLA-A and HLA-B alleles for most subjects in the first cohort. A later analysis found that TCR association rates varied across HLA loci, with DRB1 alleles showing the most associated TCRs and HLA-C alleles the fewest. In this cohort, only TCR beta chains were sequenced, and detectable features were limited by the absence of alpha or paired-chain data. Because counts were too low, some 17 rarely observed V segments, including chromosome 9 orphons, were excluded from the earlier analysis of some 540 of the donors. In the study, some 160 TCR beta chains were listed as associated with cytomegalovirus. In a later analysis, several top co-occurrence clusters were reported to appear linked to parvovirus B19, influenza, CMV and Epstein-Barr virus. A cluster of highly shared sequence variants was judged likely to be a technical artifact of the sequencing pipeline. For the cohort, immune exposure information was limited to CMV serostatus. In an earlier analysis of over 550 of the donors, most TCR beta V segments were observed in productive rearrangements about 87% or about 30% of the time, broadly matching IMGT annotations. Correlated functional status among segregating V segments might reflect linkage disequilibrium, but an unknown experimental factor could not be ruled out. Strong co-occurrence of HLA alleles, especially DR and DQ, made assigning TCR associations to individual alleles difficult. The presence/absence analyses assumed that sequencing depth was roughly uniform across donors, and that assumption may not be true. The classifier was reported to diagnose cytomegalovirus status with high specificity and sensitivity in both the original cohort and the validation cohort. An association between a missense DCLRE1C variant and V-gene and J-gene trimming of TCR beta chains was found in a later genetic analysis and replicated in an independent cohort. The authors suggested that the approach could potentially be generalized to other disease states and immunological phenotypes. A later analysis found that most CMV-associated TCR beta chains appeared HLA-restricted, with HLA associations seemingly driven largely by CMV exposure. Because some donors lacked HLA typing at each locus, the association tests relied only on the typed subset. A later genetic analysis reported fewer N-insertions in productive TCRs among donors in an Asian-associated ancestry cluster than the roughly 700-donor mean.

The cohort consisted of more than 650 healthy bone marrow donors. All cohort members were sampled while nominally healthy, although unrecorded immune exposures were likely present. The donor tested CMV seronegative and was one of the 352 seronegative cohort members. A peripheral blood sample was collected from each donor, and TCR beta sequencing was performed on peripheral blood mononuclear cells. Genomic DNA extraction from the blood cell samples was performed with the Qiagen DNeasy Blood Extraction Kit. The library was obtained by the immunoSEQ multiplex PCR assay. The multiplex PCR relied on a mix of 60 forward primers for TCR Vbeta segments and 13 reverse primers for TCR Jbeta segments. Amplification of the CDR3 region of rearranged TCR beta genes was performed with a multiplex PCR assay on genomic DNA. The Illumina HiSeq System was used to sequence the amplified TCR beta libraries as 87-base-pair reads. Regarding the original processing steps: A later analysis tallied 75 million to 95 million unique TCR beta chains across the roughly 610 repertoires, and some 10 million of those chains were shared by two or more donors. Raw reads were error-corrected and collapsed into unique sequences with a nearest-neighbor algorithm that merged closely related sequences to remove PCR and sequencing errors. V, D and J gene segments were assigned by aligning CDR3 sequences to IMGT reference sequences. For a sequence to be retained, a match of at least six nucleotides to both a V gene segment and a J gene segment was required. Rearrangements were called productive when the CDR3 lacked stop codons and stayed in frame with V and J; all others were non-productive. Following IMGT convention, CDR3 was defined as the stretch from the second conserved V-encoded cysteine to the conserved J-encoded phenylalanine. The earlier analysis of about 590 of the donors excluded sequences that lacked an unambiguous match to a single V gene segment. In an earlier analysis of almost 600 of the donors, a V segment was called functional when productive rearrangements were above 56.7%, and segregating when the standard deviation between donors exceeded 5%. To diagnose cytomegalovirus status from the catalog of TCR beta chain sequences, a statistical classification framework was built. V and J gene assignment, in a later analysis, came from comparing TCR nucleotide sequences with IMGT/GENE-DB human TR gene sequences. Using the TCRdist pipeline, a later analysis assigned CDR3 sequences along with most-parsimonious VDJ recombination scenarios. In a later analysis, every TCR beta chain was defined by the combination of its CDR3 amino acid sequence and its V-gene family, and reads without a unique V-gene family were dropped. In a later analysis, 500 to 650 highly shared, low-generation-probability nucleotide sequences were removed to address suspected cross-contamination and a sequencing artifact. In a later analysis, a clonal expansion index for each public chain was calculated from normalized within-repertoire ranks of inferred template counts. In a later analysis, generation probabilities were computed using a VDJ recombination model fitted to out-of-frame rearrangements, and the results were checked against IGoR. In a later analysis, TCR-TCR, TCR-HLA and TCR-CMV co-occurrence was scored with hypergeometric tests, and a repertoire-size bias correction was applied to TCR pairs. False discovery rates were estimated in a later analysis by permuting HLA or CMV assignments 20 times. In a later analysis, co-occurring TCRs were grouped with DBSCAN, and TCRdist sequence similarity was added when clustering was performed within HLA-allele-positive subsets. Co-occurrence clustering excluded repertoires with fewer than 30,000 or more than 120,000 public chains, plus five with anomalous nucleotide sharing. The immuneACCESS repertoire file appears here via TCRdb, limited to in-frame rearrangements. These files lack a portion of the clones; in checked studies, under half of the deficit traces to unresolved V genes, and the cause of the others is not known. The V and J calls and clone size come from that table; D and trimming were worked out from the DNA. A total of 110,000 to 150,000 clones appear in this sample, around 80% of them only once. Over 2.5% of the sample is in the top ten clones.

This clone has a count of ten or more. What this receptor recognizes is not known. The sample holds no much larger clone one base away, and base qualities are not on file. The clonotype originates from a female donor in good health and CMV-seronegative. The sample comprised PBMCs.

Read as DNA, the sequence is TGTGCCAGCAGTTACCTGGGAGGCACTGAAGCTTTCTTT. Translated, this is CASSYLGGTEAFF. The sequence joins TRBV6-6 to TRBJ1-1, with the identity of the D gene unclear. The cysteine opens and the phenylalanine closes a CDR3 of 13 amino acids. The retained sequence is limited to the CDR3, 39 bases, with the frame set at the first base. Sequences MNHNY (CDR1) and SVGAGI (CDR2) are obtained from the germline V gene (reference sequence). The trim is 2 bases for V and 4 bases for J, with a gap of 8 bases between the germline ends.